This T cell receptor beta chain was documented in a study of OX40 agonist ivuxolimab in advanced cancers. Findings of the study overall: Clonal expansion among partial responders at 0.1-3.0 mg/kg ranked near the lowest. CD8+ T cells were the subset that, on average, had more expanded clones than CD4+.

TCRdb keeps only in-frame clones here, not all; method: immunoSEQ multiplex PCR. The sample has about 50,000 clones, 77% seen once. Turning to this clone: What it recognizes is unknown.

The receptor's source is an adult with an advanced solid tumor such as melanoma, head and neck, liver or kidney cancer. The specimen comprised CD4+ or CD8+ T cells sorted from blood, sampled in a trial of the OX40 agonist ivuxolimab.

CDR3 DNA: TGCGCCAGCAGCCAAGGTCTTCGACAGGGGGCGATGAACACTGAAGCTTTCTTT. Protein product: CASSQGLRQGAMNTEAFF. The rearrangement joins TRBV4-1 to TRBJ1-1, with 10 bases fitting TRBD1. Germline lookup yields CDR1 MGHRA and CDR2 YSYEKL. This CDR3 comprises 18 residues. After removal of 1 base from V and 0 bases from J, the junction contained 8 bases not matched to a gene.